The 10 T cell receptor beta chains listed next were all sequenced from one sample in a study of T cells after yellow fever vaccination. Using its own MiXCR run on the 5' RACE reads, TCRdb lists one record per CDR3 protein. The repertoire holds nearly 300,000 distinct CDR3 sequences, with roughly 8.7% as singletons. The sample was CD4+ T cells sorted from PBMCs, taken 5 days after the yellow fever booster vaccination. These receptors all come from a man aged 18-30 years who received the YFV17D yellow fever vaccine.

This clonotype was observed a few times. Germline is not matched at one junction end, which may reflect a read error. The rearrangement uses TRBV20-1 and TRBJ1-4; 11 bases are a match to TRBD1. The CDR3 runs 11 residues. Germline assignment: CDR1 DFQATT and CDR2 SNEGSKA (reference sequence). The DNA of the CDR3 is TGCAGTGCTAGTTCCGGGACAGGGGGGATTTTT. The encoded protein is CSASSGTGGIF.

The rearrangement uses TRBV20-1 and TRBJ2-7, with D tentatively TRBD1 (5 bases). Germline lookup yields CDR1 DFQATT and CDR2 SNEGSKA (reference sequence). V was trimmed by 6 bases and J by 7 bases, leaving 22 bases between them. This CDR3 contains 14 residues. The CDR3 DNA is TGCAGTGCCGGGTGGGGCAGGCAGTCTAGGGAGCAGTACTTC. Residues: CSAGWGRQSREQYF.

This clonotype was seen a handful of times. This chain joins TRBV14 and TRBJ1-2; the D is unclear. This CDR3 region has 15 residues. CDR1 and CDR2 from the germline V gene are SGHDN and FVKESK. Trimming pared 1 base from V and 4 bases from J, leaving 13 bases between. The CDR3 region is CASSQAHNSPYGYTF. CDR3 bases: TGTGCCAGCAGCCAAGCGCACAATAGTCCCTATGGCTACACCTTC.

The CDR3 here is CSVRDGRSTFNYGYTF. As DNA, the CDR3 is TGCAGCGTAAGGGACGGCAGATCGACATTTAACTATGGCTACACCTTC. J is TRBJ1-2 and V is TRBV29-1; perhaps TRBD1 as D (5 bases). Germline V CDR1 and CDR2: SQVTM, ANQGSEA. Trimming stripped 6 bases from V and 1 base from J, with 21 bases between. The CDR3 runs 16 residues.

This clonotype has just a few counts. This rearrangement joins TRBV29-1 to TRBJ2-1, with a tentative D call TRBD2 (6 bases). V lost 3 bases, J lost 9 bases, and 18 bases lay in between. This CDR3 contains 14 residues. Germline lookup yields CDR1 SQVTM and CDR2 ANQGSEA. The CDR3 sequence: CSVEMVGLVREQFF. CDR3 sequence (DNA): TGCAGCGTTGAGATGGTGGGACTCGTCCGTGAGCAGTTCTTC.

V and J are TRBV11-1 and TRBJ1-6; 7 bases align to TRBD1. Trimming took 5 bases from V and 4 from J; bases not matched to a gene: 17. The CDR3 extends over 19 amino acids. CDR1 is SGHAT, CDR2 FQDESV, per germline (reference sequence). The CDR3 DNA reads TGTGCCAGCAGCATCGGGACAGCACCATCGTACCCATATAATTCACCCCTCCACTTT. As protein: CASSIGTAPSYPYNSPLHF.

There are a few counts of this clonotype. The chain joins TRBV6-5 to TRBJ2-7; the D is unclear. Germline CDR1 MNHEY, CDR2 SVGAGI. The V end was cut by 3 bases, the J end by 2 bases, with 11 bases between. The length of the CDR3 is 14 residues. CDR3 residues: CASSYGVRTYEQYF. CDR3 bases: TGTGCCAGCAGTTATGGGGTCAGAACCTACGAGCAGTACTTC.

This clonotype was picked up a small number of times. J is TRBJ1-2 and V is TRBV4-2, with TRBD1 matching 10 bases. The V and J ends lost 4 bases and 6 bases, in that order; junction bases with no gene match: 8. Germline CDR1 is LGHNA and CDR2 is YNFKEQ. This CDR3 has 15 amino acids. CDR3 nucleotide sequence: TGTGCCAGCAGCCGGGACAGGGGTTGGGGCCATGGCTACACCTTC. Translated: CASSRDRGWGHGYTF.

This clonotype has a count of ten or more. This chain uses TRBV6-2 or TRBV6-3 with TRBJ2-5; D not certain. CDR1 and CDR2 from the germline V gene are MNHEY and SVGEGT. This CDR3 region has 13 residues. V lost 6 bases and J 0 bases, leaving 8 bases between the germline ends. CDR3 sequence reads: CASRKWDQETQYF. CDR3 sequence (DNA): TGTGCCAGCAGGAAGTGGGACCAAGAGACCCAGTACTTC.

The rearrangement joins TRBV5-1 to TRBJ2-6, with TRBD1 matching over 9 bases. Germline V gene sequence: CDR1 SGHRS, CDR2 YFSETQ. This CDR3 has 16 amino acids. V dropped 7 bases and J dropped 2; count of bases not matched to a gene: 7. CDR3 coding DNA: TGCGCCAGCGGGATGAGACAGGGGGCTGGGGCCAACGTCCTGACTTTC. Protein sequence: CASGMRQGAGANVLTF.